A single sample is the source of the 25 T cell receptor beta chains below, sequenced in a study of T cells after yellow fever vaccination. TCRdb recomputed calls from the 5' RACE reads with MiXCR, one row per CDR3 protein. This table has roughly 330,000 distinct CDR3 sequences, around 7% appearing once. The source was PBMCs, collected about 49 days after the first yellow fever vaccination. The receptor set was obtained from a young man who received the YFV17D yellow fever vaccine.

This clonotype was counted ten times or more. This chain uses TRBV12-3 or TRBV12-4 with TRBJ2-3, with D maybe TRBD1 (5 bases). V dropped 6 bases and J dropped 4 bases, with 17 bases sitting between them. The CDR3 contains 15 residues. CDR3 sequence: CASSPRKGLADTQYF. CDR3 in DNA: TGTGCCAGCAGCCCAAGGAAGGGGCTGGCAGATACGCAGTATTTT.

This clonotype has at least ten counts. The genes are TRBV7-9 and TRBJ2-7, with 8 nucleotides matching TRBD1. V was clipped by 4 bases and J by 11 bases; unmatched bases: 7. The CDR3 covers 12 residues. From germline, CDR1 is SEHNR and CDR2 FQNEAQ (reference sequence). The CDR3 region is CASSSQGEGEYF. CDR3 coding DNA: TGTGCCAGCAGCTCACAGGGGGAAGGGGAGTACTTC.

This chain links TRBV7-8 with TRBJ2-2, with 10 bases aligning to TRBD2. Germline CDR1 is SGHVS and CDR2 is FQNEAQ. The junction had 9 bases not matched to a gene; V was cut back by 5 bases and J by 6 bases. The CDR3 consists of 16 residues. The CDR3 nucleotides are TGTGCCAGCAGCGCAACCGGGACTAGCGATGCCGGGGAGCTGTTTTTT. Its protein product is CASSATGTSDAGELFF.

The chain links TRBV5-1 to TRBJ2-7; TRBD1 might be the D (6 bases). The CDR3 runs 15 residues. Germline values: CDR1 SGHRS, CDR2 YFSETQ. Deletions cut 0 bases from V and 3 bases from J, with 13 bases between. CDR3 sequence: CASSLATQGYYEQYF. The DNA of the CDR3 is TGCGCCAGCAGCTTGGCCACCCAGGGGTACTACGAGCAGTACTTC.

This clonotype was recorded a few times. The chain has TRBV6-1 and TRBJ2-4; 8 bases are shared with TRBD1. The germline CDR1 and CDR2 sequences are MNHNS and SASEGT. With 6 bases clipped from V and 9 bases from J, the junction kept 10 bases outside the gene matches. The CDR3 loop spans 14 amino acids. The CDR3 nucleotides read TGTGCCAGCAGACCCTCAGGGGGCTTGGGCATTCAGTACTTC. This translates into CASRPSGGLGIQYF.

This clonotype was found a few times. V usage is TRBV4-1 and J usage is TRBJ1-1; the D gene is possibly TRBD1 (6 bases). This CDR3 has 16 amino acids. Trimming stripped 1 base from V and 1 base from J, with 13 bases between. Per the germline V gene, CDR1 is MGHRA and CDR2 is YSYEKL. Here the CDR3 DNA reads TGCGCCAGCAGCCAAGGGCCGGGACACTCGAACACTGAAGCTTTCTTT. Protein sequence: CASSQGPGHSNTEAFF.

The table lists this clonotype with a few counts. This chain joins TRBV4-3 and TRBJ1-1; 7 bases line up with TRBD1. CDR1 and CDR2 from the germline V gene are LGHNA and YSLEER. V lost 3 bases, J lost 1 base, and 8 bases stayed unmatched. CDR3 size: 16 residues. CDR3 protein: CASSQAFYRGNTEAFF. For the CDR3, the DNA is TGCGCCAGCAGCCAGGCTTTTTACAGGGGGAACACTGAAGCTTTCTTT.

This clonotype was seen a handful of times. The V call is TRBV4-3, the J call TRBJ1-2; 12 bases agree with TRBD1. The CDR3 covers 14 residues. CDR1 LGHNA and CDR2 YSLEER come from the germline V gene. V shed 1 base, J shed 7 bases, and the junction held 1 base outside the gene matches. CDR3 protein: CASSQGDRGLGYTF. CDR3 bases: TGCGCCAGCAGCCAAGGGGACAGGGGGCTTGGCTACACCTTC.

Many counts were recorded for this clonotype. The chain has TRBV12-3 or TRBV12-4 and TRBJ1-2; tentative D call: TRBD1 (6 bases). This CDR3 region has 15 residues. V lost 6 bases and J lost 4, with 18 bases in between. For the CDR3, the DNA is TGTGCCAGCAGCCCCGGACAGCTGCAAACCTATGGCTACACCTTC. Translation gives CASSPGQLQTYGYTF.

The sample holds many counts of this clonotype. The chain links TRBV12-3 or TRBV12-4 to TRBJ2-1; the match to TRBD2 covers 10 bases. V gave up 6 bases and J gave up 4 bases; unmatched junction bases: 6. This CDR3 contains 15 residues. The CDR3: CASRNLAGVYNEQFF. As DNA, the CDR3 is TGTGCCAGCAGAAACCTAGCGGGGGTTTACAATGAGCAGTTCTTC.

This clonotype occurred a few times. The chain joins TRBV27 to TRBJ2-7, with a possible D match to TRBD1 (5 bases). CDR1 and CDR2 (germline): MNHEY, SMNVEV (reference sequence). The CDR3 totals 16 residues. Trimming took 5 bases from V and 9 from J, leaving 26 bases between them. The CDR3 coding sequence is TGTGCCAGCAGTCTACACCTCCAGGGTAGGGCCCTAGGGCAGTACTTC. Encoded protein: CASSLHLQGRALGQYF.

This clonotype was seen only a few times. V gene TRBV5-1 combines with J gene TRBJ1-1; D is perhaps TRBD1 (6 bases). There are 14 residues in the CDR3. Deletions cut 2 bases from V and 8 bases from J, with 16 bases between. Germline lookup yields CDR1 SGHRS and CDR2 YFSETQ. The CDR3 DNA is TGCGCCAGCAGCTTTGACAGGCCCAACCTCGAAGCTTTCTTT. Its translation is CASSFDRPNLEAFF.

This clonotype was seen many times. V is TRBV7-2 and J is TRBJ2-3; no definite D call. Between the trimmed V and J ends, which lost 5 bases and 6 bases, there was a span of 12 bases. This CDR3 has 13 residues. Per the germline V gene, CDR1 is SGHTA and CDR2 is FQGNSA. The CDR3 protein is CASSPGTGDTQYF. Written as DNA, the CDR3 is TGTGCCAGCAGCCCCGGAACCGGGGATACGCAGTATTTT.

The chain joins TRBV2 to TRBJ2-7, with 8 bases lining up with TRBD2. The germline V gene has CDR1 SNHLY and CDR2 FYNNEI. CDR3 size: 14 residues. The V gene end was trimmed by 9 bases and the J gene end by 6 bases; junction bases not matched to a gene: 13. For the CDR3, the DNA is TGTGCCAGTAAGGCGACGGGGGGGGTCCGCGAGCAGTACTTC. This translates into CASKATGGVREQYF.

This clonotype was seen at least ten times. The chain recombines TRBV6-2 or TRBV6-3 with TRBJ2-5; D not resolved. Trimming cost V 4 bases and J 5 bases, with 14 bases left between them. Germline V CDR1 and CDR2: MNHEY, SVGEGT. CDR3 length: 14 residues. CDR3 residues: CASSSVTVGETQYF. In nucleotides, the CDR3 is TGTGCCAGCAGTTCCGTAACGGTAGGGGAGACCCAGTACTTC.

The V gene is TRBV18, the J gene TRBJ2-1; 10 nucleotides line up with TRBD1. Losses at the gene ends were 3 bases for V and 10 bases for J; bases not matched to a gene: 9. The germline V gene has CDR1 KGHSH and CDR2 LQKENI. CDR3 size: 15 residues. The CDR3, as DNA: TGTGCCAGCTCACCCCGGGACAGGGGTGGGGAGGAGCAGTTCTTC. Translated: CASSPRDRGGEEQFF.

CDR3 sequence: CSVLAGNTGELFF. The CDR3 DNA reads as TGCAGTGTACTAGCGGGGAACACCGGGGAGCTGTTTTTT. This chain connects TRBV20-1 to TRBJ2-2, with 9 positions matching TRBD2. Germline loops: CDR1 DFQATT, CDR2 SNEGSKA (reference sequence). V trimming: 7 bases; J trimming: 1 base; junction bases outside the gene matches: 1. There are 13 residues in the CDR3.

This clonotype was seen a single time. This chain connects TRBV10-3 to TRBJ2-3, with D maybe TRBD1 (6 bases). Germline V gives CDR1 ENHRY, CDR2 SYGVKD. CDR3 size: 17 residues. The V and J ends lost 0 bases and 2 bases respectively, with 15 bases between them. CDR3: CAISESRQVILTDTQYF. CDR3 nucleotides: TGTGCCATCAGTGAGTCGAGACAGGTGATTCTCACAGATACGCAGTATTTT.

This clonotype appeared many times. The rearrangement uses TRBV7-9 and TRBJ1-5; TRBD1 matches 8 bases. The CDR3 has 13 amino acids. The V segment lost 3 bases and the J segment 7 bases; nucleotides outside the gene matches: 2. Per the germline V gene, CDR1 is SEHNR and CDR2 is FQNEAQ (reference sequence). The CDR3 spells CASSLTGEQPQHF. CDR3 DNA: TGTGCCAGCAGCTTGACAGGGGAGCAGCCCCAGCATTTT.

This clonotype was detected a few times. The chain recombines TRBV20-1 with TRBJ2-2; 7 nucleotides match TRBD1. J lost 4 bases, V lost 0 bases, and 5 bases had no gene match. This CDR3 spans 15 amino acids. The germline V gene has CDR1 DFQATT and CDR2 SNEGSKA (reference sequence). CDR3 protein: CSAREPGQTTGELFF. The CDR3 bases are TGCAGTGCTAGAGAGCCGGGACAGACCACCGGGGAGCTGTTTTTT.

This clonotype was observed a few times. This chain joins TRBV9 and TRBJ2-7, with 7 nucleotides matching TRBD1. Germline V CDR1 and CDR2: SGDLS, YYNGEE. CDR3 length: 15 residues. J was trimmed by 5 bases and V by 2 bases; bases with no gene match: 10. The CDR3 sequence is CASSVFPGQADEQYF. The CDR3 DNA reads as TGTGCCAGCAGCGTCTTCCCAGGACAGGCGGACGAGCAGTACTTC.

This clonotype was counted ten times or more. J is TRBJ2-7 and V is TRBV20-1, with a weak D call TRBD1 (6 bases). This CDR3 comprises 13 residues. With 3 bases removed from V and 3 bases from J, the gap between germline ends came to 12 bases. The germline CDR1 and CDR2 sequences are DFQATT and SNEGSKA (reference sequence). The CDR3 loop is CSARSDSNYEQYF. The CDR3 region has the DNA TGCAGTGCTAGGTCGGACAGTAACTACGAGCAGTACTTC.

V is TRBV5-6 and J is TRBJ2-7, with 8 bases that match TRBD1. V lost 3 bases and J lost 1; bases outside the gene matches: 3. Germline V gene data show CDR1 as SGHDT and CDR2 as YYEEEE. The CDR3 extends over 14 amino acids. The chain's CDR3 is CASSSRDRSYEQYV. The CDR3 coding sequence is TGTGCCAGCAGCTCCCGGGACAGGTCCTACGAGCAGTACGTC.

The chain links TRBV24-1 to TRBJ2-3; D not resolved. This CDR3 comprises 14 residues. Trimming cost V 3 bases and J 1 base, with 7 bases left between them. Germline values: CDR1 KGHDR, CDR2 SFDVKD. The CDR3 coding sequence is TGTGCCACCAGTGATGCCGCCGGCACAGATACGCAGTATTTT. Translating gives CATSDAAGTDTQYF.

This clonotype has a count of ten or more. The chain uses TRBV7-2 and TRBJ2-3; TRBD2 matches 14 bases. The CDR3 covers 17 residues. Per germline, CDR1 SGHTA and CDR2 FQGNSA. V lost 3 bases and J lost 5; bases outside the gene matches: 7. Here the CDR3 DNA reads TGTGCCAGCAGCTTTGGACTAGCGGGGGGCCGTGGAGATACGCAGTATTTT. Translated, it gives CASSFGLAGGRGDTQYF.